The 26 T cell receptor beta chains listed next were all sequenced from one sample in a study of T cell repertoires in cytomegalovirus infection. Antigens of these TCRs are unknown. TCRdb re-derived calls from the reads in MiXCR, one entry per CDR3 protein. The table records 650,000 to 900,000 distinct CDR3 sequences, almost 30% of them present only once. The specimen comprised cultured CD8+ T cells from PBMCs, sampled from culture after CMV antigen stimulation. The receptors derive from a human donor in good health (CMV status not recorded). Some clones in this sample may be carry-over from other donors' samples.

CDR3: CASSLDGLWGYTF. CDR3 in DNA: TGTGCCAGCAGCTTAGACGGTCTTTGGGGCTACACCTTC. V gene TRBV7-8 combines with J gene TRBJ1-2; D gene ambiguous. V gave up 1 base and J gave up 8 bases, with 11 bases separating them. The CDR3 is made up of 13 amino acids. The V gene's germline CDR1 is SGHVS and CDR2 FQNEAQ.

DNA of the CDR3: TGTGCCAGCAGCGTATCAGGAGAGCAGTACGTC. Amino acids: CASSVSGEQYV. The rearrangement uses TRBV9 and TRBJ2-7; D ambiguous. Germline loops: CDR1 SGDLS, CDR2 YYNGEE. The CDR3 spans 11 residues. V shed 1 base and J shed 7 bases, with 6 bases lying between them.

CDR3 nucleotide sequence: TGTGCCAGCAGCTCGGGACTTCTCGACAATGAGCAGTTCTTC. Protein sequence: CASSSGLLDNEQFF. The V gene is TRBV7-9, the J gene TRBJ2-1; a possible D gene is TRBD2 (6 bases). This CDR3 is 14 amino acids long. CDR1 and CDR2 (germline): SEHNR, FQNEAQ (reference sequence). Trimming removed 4 bases from V and 5 bases from J, with 12 bases in between.

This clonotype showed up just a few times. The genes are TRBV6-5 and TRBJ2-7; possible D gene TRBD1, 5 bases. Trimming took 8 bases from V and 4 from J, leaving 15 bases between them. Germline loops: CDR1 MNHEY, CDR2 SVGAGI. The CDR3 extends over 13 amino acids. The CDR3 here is CASWGVSIYEQYF. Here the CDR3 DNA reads TGTGCCAGCTGGGGCGTATCGATTTACGAGCAGTACTTC.

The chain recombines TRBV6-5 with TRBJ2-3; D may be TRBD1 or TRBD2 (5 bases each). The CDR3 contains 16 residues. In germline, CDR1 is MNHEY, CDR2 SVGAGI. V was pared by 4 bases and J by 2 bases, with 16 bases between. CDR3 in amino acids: CASSSWDGRITDTQYF. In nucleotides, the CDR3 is TGTGCCAGCAGTTCCTGGGACGGGCGAATCACAGATACGCAGTATTTT.

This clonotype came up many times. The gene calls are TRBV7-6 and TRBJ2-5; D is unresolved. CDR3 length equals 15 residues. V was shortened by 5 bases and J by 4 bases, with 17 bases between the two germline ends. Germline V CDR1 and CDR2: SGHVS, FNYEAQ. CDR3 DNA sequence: TGTGCCAGCAGCCCCTTGGTTACGCCCAGAGAGACCCAGTACTTC. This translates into CASSPLVTPRETQYF. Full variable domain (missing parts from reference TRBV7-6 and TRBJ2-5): GAGVSQSPRYKVTKRGQDVALRCDPISGHVSLYWYRQALGQGPEFLTYFNYEAQQDKSGLPNDRFSAERPEGSISTLTIQRTEQRDSAMYRCASSPLVTPRETQYFGPGTRLLVL.

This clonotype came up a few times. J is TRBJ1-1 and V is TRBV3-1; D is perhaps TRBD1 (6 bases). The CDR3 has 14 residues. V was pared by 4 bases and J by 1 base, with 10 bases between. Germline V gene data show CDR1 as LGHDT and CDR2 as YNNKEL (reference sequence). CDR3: CASSPEGENTEAFF. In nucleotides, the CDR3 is TGTGCCAGCAGCCCCGAGGGGGAGAACACTGAAGCTTTCTTT.

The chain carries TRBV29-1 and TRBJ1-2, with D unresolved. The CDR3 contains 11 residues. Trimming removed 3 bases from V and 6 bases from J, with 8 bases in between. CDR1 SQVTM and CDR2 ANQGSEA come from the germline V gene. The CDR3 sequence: CSVDLRDGYTF. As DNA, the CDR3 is TGCAGCGTTGATCTCCGGGATGGCTACACCTTC.

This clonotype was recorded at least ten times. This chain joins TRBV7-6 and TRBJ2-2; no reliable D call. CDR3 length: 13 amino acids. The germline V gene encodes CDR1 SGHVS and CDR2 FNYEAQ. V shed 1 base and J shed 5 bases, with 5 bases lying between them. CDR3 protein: CASSLDYTGELFF. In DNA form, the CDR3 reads TGTGCCAGCAGCTTAGATTATACCGGGGAGCTGTTTTTT.

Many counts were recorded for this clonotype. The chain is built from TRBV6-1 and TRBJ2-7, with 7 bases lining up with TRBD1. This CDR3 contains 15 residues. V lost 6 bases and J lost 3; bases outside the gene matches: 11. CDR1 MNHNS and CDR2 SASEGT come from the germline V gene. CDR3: CASRRGKGAYYEQYF. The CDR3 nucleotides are TGTGCCAGCAGACGTGGGAAGGGGGCCTACTACGAGCAGTACTTC.

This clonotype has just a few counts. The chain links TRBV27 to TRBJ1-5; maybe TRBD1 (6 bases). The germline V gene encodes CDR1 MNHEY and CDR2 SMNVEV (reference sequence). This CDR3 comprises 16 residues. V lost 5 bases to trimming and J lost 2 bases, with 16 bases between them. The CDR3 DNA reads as TGTGCCAGCAGTACAGGGCGACGAGGAGGCAATCAGCCCCAGCATTTT. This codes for CASSTGRRGGNQPQHF.

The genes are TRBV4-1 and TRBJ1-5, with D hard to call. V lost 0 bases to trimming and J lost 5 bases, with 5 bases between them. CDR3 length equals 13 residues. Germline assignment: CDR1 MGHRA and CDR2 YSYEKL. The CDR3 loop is CASSQDRHQPQHF. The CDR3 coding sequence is TGCGCCAGCAGCCAAGACCGGCATCAGCCCCAGCATTTT.

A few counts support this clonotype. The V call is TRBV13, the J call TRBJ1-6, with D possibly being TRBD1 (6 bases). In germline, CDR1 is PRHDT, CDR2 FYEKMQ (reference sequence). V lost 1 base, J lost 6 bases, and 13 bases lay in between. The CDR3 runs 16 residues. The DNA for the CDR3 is TGTGCCAGCAGCTTAGAGGGGGGCCCGGGTAATTCACCCCTCCACTTT. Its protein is CASSLEGGPGNSPLHF.

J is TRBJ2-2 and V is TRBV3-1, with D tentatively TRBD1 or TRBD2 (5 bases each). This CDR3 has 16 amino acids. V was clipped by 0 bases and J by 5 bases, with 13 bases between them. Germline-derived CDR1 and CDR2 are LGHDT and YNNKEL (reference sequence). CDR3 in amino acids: CASSQDPQGVTGELFF. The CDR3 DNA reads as TGTGCCAGCAGCCAAGACCCCCAGGGAGTGACCGGGGAGCTGTTTTTT. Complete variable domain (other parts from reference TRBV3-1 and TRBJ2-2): DTAVSQTPKYLVTQMGNDKSIKCEQNLGHDTMYWYKQDSKKFLKIMFSYNNKELIINETVPNRFSPKSPDKAHLNLHINSLELGDSAVYFCASSQDPQGVTGELFFGEGSRLTVL.

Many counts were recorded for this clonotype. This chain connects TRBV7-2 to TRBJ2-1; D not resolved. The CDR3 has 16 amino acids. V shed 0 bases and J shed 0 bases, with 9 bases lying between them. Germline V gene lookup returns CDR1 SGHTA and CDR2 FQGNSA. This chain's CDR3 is CASSLAGWSSYNEQFF. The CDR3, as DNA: TGTGCCAGCAGCTTAGCGGGATGGAGCTCCTACAATGAGCAGTTCTTC.

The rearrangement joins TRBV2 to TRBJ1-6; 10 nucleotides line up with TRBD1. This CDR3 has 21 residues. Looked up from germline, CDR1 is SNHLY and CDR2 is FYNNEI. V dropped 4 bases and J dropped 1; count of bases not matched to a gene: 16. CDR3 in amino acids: CASSGGPRPGQGSSYNSPLHF. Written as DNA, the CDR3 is TGTGCCAGCAGTGGGGGTCCCAGGCCGGGACAGGGGTCATCCTATAATTCACCCCTCCACTTT. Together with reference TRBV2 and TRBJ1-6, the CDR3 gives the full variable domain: EPEVTQTPSHQVTQMGQEVILRCVPISNHLYFYWYRQILGQKVEFLVSFYNNEISEKSEIFDDQFSVERPDGSNFTLKIRSTKLEDSAMYFCASSGGPRPGQGSSYNSPLHFGNGTRLTVT.

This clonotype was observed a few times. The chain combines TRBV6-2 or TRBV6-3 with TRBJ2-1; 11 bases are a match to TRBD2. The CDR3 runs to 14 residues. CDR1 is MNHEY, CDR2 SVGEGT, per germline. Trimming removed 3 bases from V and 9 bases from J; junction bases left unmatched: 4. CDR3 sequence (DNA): TGTGCCAGCAGTTATGCTAGCGGGGGGAGTGAGCAGTTCTTC. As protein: CASSYASGGSEQFF.

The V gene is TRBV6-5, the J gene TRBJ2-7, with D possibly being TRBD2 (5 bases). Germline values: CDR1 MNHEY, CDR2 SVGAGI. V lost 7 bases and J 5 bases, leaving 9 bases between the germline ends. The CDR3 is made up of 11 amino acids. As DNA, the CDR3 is TGTGCCAGCACCAGGAGGAACGAGCAGTACTTC. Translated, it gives CASTRRNEQYF.

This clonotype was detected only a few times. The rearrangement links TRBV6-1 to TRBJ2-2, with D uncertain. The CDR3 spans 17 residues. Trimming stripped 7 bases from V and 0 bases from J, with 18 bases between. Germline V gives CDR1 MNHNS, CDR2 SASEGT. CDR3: CASTPRSVWANTGELFF. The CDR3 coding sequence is TGTGCCAGCACTCCGCGCTCCGTTTGGGCGAACACCGGGGAGCTGTTTTTT.

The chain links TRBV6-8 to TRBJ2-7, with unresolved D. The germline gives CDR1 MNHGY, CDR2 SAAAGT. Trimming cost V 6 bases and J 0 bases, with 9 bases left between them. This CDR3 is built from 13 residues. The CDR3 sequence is CASRQSFSYEQYF. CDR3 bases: TGTGCCAGCAGACAGTCCTTCTCCTACGAGCAGTACTTC.

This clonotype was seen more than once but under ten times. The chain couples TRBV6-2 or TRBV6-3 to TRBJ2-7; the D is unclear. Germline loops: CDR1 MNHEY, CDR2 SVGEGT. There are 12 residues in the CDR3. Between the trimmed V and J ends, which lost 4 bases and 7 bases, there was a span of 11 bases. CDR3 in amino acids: CASSFPSREQYV. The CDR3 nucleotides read TGTGCCAGCAGTTTCCCGTCGCGTGAGCAGTACGTC.

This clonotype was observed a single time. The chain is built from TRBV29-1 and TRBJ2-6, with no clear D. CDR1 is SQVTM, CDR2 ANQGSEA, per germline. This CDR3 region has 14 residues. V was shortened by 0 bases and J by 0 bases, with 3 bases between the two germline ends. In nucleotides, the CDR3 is TGCAGCGTTGAAGACATCTCTGGGGCCAACGTCCTGACTTTC. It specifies CSVEDISGANVLTF. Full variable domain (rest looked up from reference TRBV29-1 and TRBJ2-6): SAVISQKPSRDICQRGTSLTIQCQVDSQVTMMFWYRQQPGQSLTLIATANQGSEATYESGFVIDKFPISRPNLTFSTLTVSNMSPEDSSIYLCSVEDISGANVLTFGAGSRLTVL.

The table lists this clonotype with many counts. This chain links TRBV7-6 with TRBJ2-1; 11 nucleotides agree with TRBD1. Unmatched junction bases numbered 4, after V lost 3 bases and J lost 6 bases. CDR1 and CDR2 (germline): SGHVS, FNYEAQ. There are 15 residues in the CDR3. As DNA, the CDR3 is TGTGCCAGCAGCTTGGGACAGGGGGGAGGCAATGAGCAGTTCTTC. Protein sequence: CASSLGQGGGNEQFF.

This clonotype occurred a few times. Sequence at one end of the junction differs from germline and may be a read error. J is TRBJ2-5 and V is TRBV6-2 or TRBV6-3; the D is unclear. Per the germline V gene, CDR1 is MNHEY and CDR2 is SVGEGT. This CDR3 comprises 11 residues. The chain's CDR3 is CASSYTSRFHF. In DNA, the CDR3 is TGTGCCAGCAGTTACACCTCAAGATTTCACTTC.

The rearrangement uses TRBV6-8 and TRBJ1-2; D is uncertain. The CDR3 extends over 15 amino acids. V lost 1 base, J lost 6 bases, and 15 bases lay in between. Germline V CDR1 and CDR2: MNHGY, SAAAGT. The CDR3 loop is CASSYYLDGRNGYTF. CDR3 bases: TGTGCCAGCAGTTACTATTTGGACGGGCGGAATGGCTACACCTTC.

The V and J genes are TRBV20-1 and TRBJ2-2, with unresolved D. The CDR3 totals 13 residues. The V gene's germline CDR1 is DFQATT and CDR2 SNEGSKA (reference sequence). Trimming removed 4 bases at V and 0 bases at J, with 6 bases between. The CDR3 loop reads CSAIPANTGELFF. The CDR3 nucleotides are TGCAGTGCTATCCCCGCGAACACCGGGGAGCTGTTTTTT.